Described below is a single T cell receptor (beta chain) sequence and its context. Other DNA sequences in this sample translate to the same CDR3. The data are from a study of lymphopenia after photon versus proton radiotherapy. The table came from immunoSEQ multiplex PCR; TCRdb's copy has only in-frame clones and leaves some out. The sample consists of 150,000 or so clones, approximately 90% of them appearing once. Trimming removed 6 bases at V and 0 bases at J, with 8 bases between. The CDR3 spans 13 residues. Germline loops: CDR1 KGHSH, CDR2 LQKENI. The source was peripheral blood, collected from a patient treated with photon-based radiotherapy. The source is a man between 50 and 59 years old with gastric cancer. V gene TRBV18 combines with J gene TRBJ1-1; no clear D. CDR3 loop: CASSPTLNTEAFF. DNA of the CDR3: TGTGCCAGCTCGCCAACCTTGAACACTGAAGCTTTCTTT. The full variable domain, completed using reference TRBV18 and TRBJ1-1, is NAGVMQNPRHLVRRRGQEARLRCSPMKGHSHVYWYRQLPEEGLKFMVYLQKENIIDESGMPKERFSAEFPKEGPSILRIQQVVRGDSAAYFCASSPTLNTEAFFGQGTRLTVV.